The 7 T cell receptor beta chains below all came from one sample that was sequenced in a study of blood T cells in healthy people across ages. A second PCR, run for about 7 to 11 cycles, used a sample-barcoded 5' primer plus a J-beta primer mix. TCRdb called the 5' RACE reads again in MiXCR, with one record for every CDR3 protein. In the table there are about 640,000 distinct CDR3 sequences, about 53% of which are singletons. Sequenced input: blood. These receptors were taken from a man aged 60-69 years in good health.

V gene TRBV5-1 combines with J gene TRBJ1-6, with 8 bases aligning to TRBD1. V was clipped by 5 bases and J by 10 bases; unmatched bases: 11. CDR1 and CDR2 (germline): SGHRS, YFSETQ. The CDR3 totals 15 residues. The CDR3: CASRATTGVQSPLHF. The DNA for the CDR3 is TGCGCCAGCAGGGCTACGACAGGGGTGCAATCACCCCTCCACTTT.

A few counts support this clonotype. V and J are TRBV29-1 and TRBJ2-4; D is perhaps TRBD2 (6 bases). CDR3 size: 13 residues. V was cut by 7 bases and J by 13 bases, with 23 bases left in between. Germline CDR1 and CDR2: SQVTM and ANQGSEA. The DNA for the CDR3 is TGCAGCGCAGAAAGGGACTGGGACGGGGAGCAGTACTTC. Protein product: CSAERDWDGEQYF.

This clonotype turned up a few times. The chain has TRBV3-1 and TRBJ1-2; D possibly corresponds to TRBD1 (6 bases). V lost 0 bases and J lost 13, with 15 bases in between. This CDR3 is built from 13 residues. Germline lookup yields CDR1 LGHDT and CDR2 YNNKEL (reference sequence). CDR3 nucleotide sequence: TGTGCCAGCAGCCAAGATACTCGACAGGCCCCCACCTTC. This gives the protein CASSQDTRQAPTF.

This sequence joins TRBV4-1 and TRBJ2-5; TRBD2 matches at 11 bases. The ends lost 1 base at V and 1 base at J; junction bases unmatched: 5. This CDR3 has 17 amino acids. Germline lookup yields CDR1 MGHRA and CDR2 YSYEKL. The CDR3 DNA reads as TGCGCCAGCAGCCAAGGGCTTACTAGCGGGGGCCAAGAGACCCAGTACTTC. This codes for CASSQGLTSGGQETQYF.

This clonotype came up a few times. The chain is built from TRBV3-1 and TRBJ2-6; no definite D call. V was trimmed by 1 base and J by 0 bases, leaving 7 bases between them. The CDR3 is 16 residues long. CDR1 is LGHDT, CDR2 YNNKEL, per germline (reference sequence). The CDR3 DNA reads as TGTGCCAGCAGCCAAGTCTGGCGCTCTGGGGCCAACGTCCTGACTTTC. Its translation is CASSQVWRSGANVLTF. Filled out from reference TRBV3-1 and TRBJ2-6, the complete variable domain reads DTAVSQTPKYLVTQMGNDKSIKCEQNLGHDTMYWYKQDSKKFLKIMFSYNNKELIINETVPNRFSPKSPDKAHLNLHINSLELGDSAVYFCASSQVWRSGANVLTFGAGSRLTVL.

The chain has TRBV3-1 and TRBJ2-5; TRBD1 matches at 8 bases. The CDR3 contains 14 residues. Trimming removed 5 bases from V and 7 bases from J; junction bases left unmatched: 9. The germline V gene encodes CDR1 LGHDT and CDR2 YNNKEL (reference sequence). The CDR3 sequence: CASSGLRGPGTQYF. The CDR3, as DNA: TGTGCCAGCAGCGGACTCAGGGGGCCGGGGACCCAGTACTTC.

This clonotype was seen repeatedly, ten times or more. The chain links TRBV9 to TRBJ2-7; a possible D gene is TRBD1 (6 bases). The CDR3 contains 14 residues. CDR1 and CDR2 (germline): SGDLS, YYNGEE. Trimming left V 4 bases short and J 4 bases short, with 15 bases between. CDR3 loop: CASSTRDKGYEQYF. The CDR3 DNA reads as TGTGCCAGCAGCACACGGGACAAGGGTTACGAGCAGTACTTC.